A single sample gave rise to the 5 T cell receptor beta chains below, sequenced in a study of neurological immune-mediated disorders. Documented time point: longitudinal time-point 1 (baseline). TCRdb fed the 5' RACE reads into MiXCR, producing one record per CDR3 protein. This table has about 49,000 distinct CDR3 sequences, approximately 11% appearing once. The specimen sequenced was PBMCs. These receptors were taken from a woman aged 40 to 50 in good health.

In this sample, this clonotype turned up many times. The rearrangement uses TRBV7-2 and TRBJ2-3; D possibly corresponds to TRBD1 (6 bases). Per germline, CDR1 SGHTA and CDR2 FQGNSA. CDR3 length: 13 residues. V was trimmed by 1 base and J by 10 bases, leaving 12 bases between them. The CDR3 here is CASSLDHRGSQYF. CDR3 sequence (DNA): TGTGCCAGCAGCTTAGACCATAGGGGGTCGCAGTATTTT.

This clonotype came up many times. This chain uses TRBV10-3 with TRBJ1-1; a weak D match, TRBD1 (5 bases). The V end was cut by 5 bases, the J end by 1 base, with 8 bases between. This CDR3 has 13 amino acids. The germline V gene has CDR1 ENHRY and CDR2 SYGVKD. CDR3 residues: CAISTGGNTEAFF. Here the CDR3 DNA reads TGTGCCATCAGTACCGGGGGGAACACTGAAGCTTTCTTT.

This rearrangement joins TRBV19 to TRBJ1-4; no firm D call. V was trimmed by 3 bases and J by 3 bases, leaving 8 bases between them. The CDR3 is 14 residues long. The germline gives CDR1 LNHDA, CDR2 SQIVND (reference sequence). The CDR3 bases are TGTGCCAGTAGTATTGCAGACTCTAATGAAAAACTGTTTTTT. Translation: CASSIADSNEKLFF. The whole variable domain, filled in from reference TRBV19 and TRBJ1-4, reads DGGITQSPKYLFRKEGQNVTLSCEQNLNHDAMYWYRQDPGQGLRLIYYSQIVNDFQKGDIAEGYSVSREKKESFPLTVTSAQKNPTAFYLCASSIADSNEKLFFGSGTQLSVL.

A few counts support this clonotype. The chain uses TRBV4-3 and TRBJ2-1, with 10 bases matching TRBD2. V was pared by 0 bases and J by 6 bases, with 8 bases of the junction left unmatched. Per the germline V gene, CDR1 is LGHNA and CDR2 is YSLEER. CDR3 length: 17 amino acids. The CDR3 nucleotides are TGCGCCAGCAGCCAAGATCTGGTACAGCGGGGGGGCAATGAGCAGTTCTTC. It specifies CASSQDLVQRGGNEQFF.

This clonotype has ten or more counts. The chain employs TRBV5-1 and TRBJ2-5; no firm D call. V gave up 2 bases and J gave up 4 bases, with 12 bases separating them. CDR3 length equals 14 residues. Germline V lookup: CDR1 SGHRS, CDR2 YFSETQ. DNA of the CDR3: TGCGCCAGCAGCTTTTGGGGATCAGGAGAGACCCAGTACTTC. Translated: CASSFWGSGETQYF.